Listed below are T cell receptor beta chains from one sample, sequenced in a study of post-analysis software for immune sequencing data. One entry per CDR3 protein results from TCRdb running MiXCR on the PCR reads. There are 750,000 to 950,000 distinct CDR3 sequences in the sample; roughly half occur only once, and 4.6% lies in the top ten. Sequencing was carried out using blood. The receptors originated from a girl between 5 and 17 years old with multiple sclerosis. The conserved cysteine and the conserved F or W are not part of the CDR3 here. Only some rows state a clone size, as once, few, many or a class for expanded clones.

cdr3_aa clone_size j_call v_call
ASSALGTLITYEQY NA NA TRBV7-3
ASSDTQGAVMNTEAF NA TRBJ1-1 TRBV6-1
SVSVEQF few TRBJ2-1 TRBV29-1
ASSVRPGTGSQPQH NA TRBJ1-5 TRBV6-5
ASSQVTWRGDPGTADTQY NA TRBJ2-3 TRBV4-2
SAGTTWYEQF NA TRBJ2-1 TRBV29-1
SAGEKRANVLT NA TRBJ2-6 TRBV29-1
ASSDAGGTYGYT NA TRBJ1-2 TRBV9
ASSQVLGVGGEQF once TRBJ2-1 TRBV14
ASSLRQGENTEAF NA TRBJ1-1 TRBV7-9
SAARLAGEDTQY few TRBJ2-3 TRBV20-1
SARYLYEQY NA TRBJ2-7 TRBV20-1
ASGAWERANTEAF NA TRBJ1-1 TRBV2
ASTYTGTPQETQY NA TRBJ2-5 TRBV6-6
SAAGTTEFQETQY NA TRBJ2-5 TRBV20-1
SVRGDNYEQY NA TRBJ2-7 TRBV20-1
ASSYSAGGLEAF NA TRBJ1-1 TRBV6-2/TRBV6-3
ASRKNRDGEKLF NA TRBJ1-4 TRBV7-9
ASSLSGTSSRRETQY NA TRBJ2-5 TRBV12-3/TRBV12-4
ASSFQGAGTSYEQY NA TRBJ2-7 TRBV6-5
ASTSGTRKETQY NA TRBJ2-5 TRBV12-3/TRBV12-4
SVGGQGSTYEQY NA TRBJ2-7 TRBV29-1
ASSPLGNEQF many TRBJ2-1 TRBV18
ASSQEGMRAYEQY NA TRBJ2-7 TRBV3-1
SATDLYGYT NA TRBJ1-2 TRBV20-1
ASSSRKGDTQY NA TRBJ2-3 TRBV5-1
ASSQQGVLAKNIQY few TRBJ2-4 TRBV3-1
ASSLGGTSSSYEQY NA TRBJ2-7 TRBV7-6
ASKYGLNYGYT few TRBJ1-2 TRBV6-5
ASSRGLTGNTQY NA TRBJ2-3 TRBV5-6
SAFGTNGYT NA TRBJ1-2 TRBV29-1
ATSSTSGGTYEQY once TRBJ2-7 TRBV15
AISESKGVSHQPNYEQY NA TRBJ2-7 TRBV10-3
AINEREGETQY NA TRBJ2-5 TRBV10-3
ASKIGGSYEQY NA TRBJ2-7 TRBV6-2/TRBV6-3
ASSLVQGLGNQPQH NA TRBJ1-5 TRBV12-3/TRBV12-4
SAPSSGAKGSTDTQY NA TRBJ2-3 TRBV20-1
SVSKTSGGGEQY few NA TRBV29-1
ASSSRIEETQY NA TRBJ2-5 TRBV28
ASSLTSGGLPSEQF once TRBJ2-1 TRBV5-1
ASSLADRTGTYEQY few TRBJ2-7 TRBV7-6
ASALGGQFEQY NA TRBJ2-7 TRBV7-3
ASSDGTGRPYEQY NA TRBJ2-7 TRBV6-1
ASSSVGRDRVHYGYT few TRBJ1-2 TRBV7-2
ASTVYREETQY few TRBJ2-5 TRBV5-1
ASSLSHRGLSYEQY NA TRBJ2-7 TRBV5-1
SANLAGTNYEQY few TRBJ2-7 TRBV20-1
ASSPGTGLGSSETQY NA NA TRBV27
ASSRLTGSTDTQY NA TRBJ2-3 TRBV6-6
ASSQVTRYEQY NA TRBJ2-7 TRBV3-1
ASSFGDYQETQY NA TRBJ2-5 TRBV7-2
SALAGGLFEQY NA TRBJ2-7 TRBV29-1
SASSHRLAGNTVEQY NA NA TRBV20-1
SVKSGGTDTQY once TRBJ2-3 TRBV29-1